Given below is one T cell receptor (beta chain) in context. Trimming pared 1 base from V and 10 bases from J, leaving 5 bases between. Germline-derived CDR1 and CDR2 are MNHNS and SASEGT. CDR3 length equals 11 residues. 60 Vbeta and 13 Jbeta primers were used in PCR. Sequencing used immunoSEQ multiplex PCR; TCRdb keeps in-frame clones, though not all of them. The sample shows about 180,000 clones, 77% of them seen only once. The data derive from a study of cytomegalovirus exposure and HLA in healthy donors. The clonotype comes from a man aged 18 to 29 in good health and CMV-seronegative. This chain links TRBV6-1 with TRBJ2-1, with no clear D. The sequenced sample consisted of PBMCs. The DNA for the CDR3 is TGTGCCAGCAGTGAAGTGACAGAGCAGTTCTTC. Protein: CASSEVTEQFF.